The T cell receptor beta chain described here comes from a study of T-cell reconstitution after alpha-beta-depleted transplantation in children. A remark on this clonotype: What it binds is not known.

The study, taken as a whole, reports: Surviving recipient cells, namely T cells and thymic progenitors, were the source of high day-60 TCRbeta diversity in some patients. Several hundred expanded graft clones reportedly supplied alpha-beta T cells about two months after transplant. A year post-transplant, T-cell counts and diversity derived mostly from newly produced T cells.

The TCRbeta library was prepared with unique molecular identifiers. TCRdb passed the PCR reads through MiXCR, listing each CDR3 protein once. The table has about 580,000 distinct CDR3 sequences, 25% to 30% seen once. The V end was cut by 4 bases, the J end by 5 bases, with 10 bases between. The CDR3 length is 13 residues. CDR1 and CDR2 from the germline V gene are SGHRS and YFSETQ. Sequencing used PBMCs, obtained before TCRalphabeta/CD19-depleted stem cell transplant. This chain connects TRBV5-1 to TRBJ1-5; a weak D match, TRBD1 (5 bases). This receptor was taken from a boy less than two years old with Wiskott-Aldrich syndrome, due to receive a stem cell transplant. In DNA form, the CDR3 reads TGCGCCAGCAGCCAGACAGTCGATCAGCCCCAGCATTTT. It translates to CASSQTVDQPQHF.